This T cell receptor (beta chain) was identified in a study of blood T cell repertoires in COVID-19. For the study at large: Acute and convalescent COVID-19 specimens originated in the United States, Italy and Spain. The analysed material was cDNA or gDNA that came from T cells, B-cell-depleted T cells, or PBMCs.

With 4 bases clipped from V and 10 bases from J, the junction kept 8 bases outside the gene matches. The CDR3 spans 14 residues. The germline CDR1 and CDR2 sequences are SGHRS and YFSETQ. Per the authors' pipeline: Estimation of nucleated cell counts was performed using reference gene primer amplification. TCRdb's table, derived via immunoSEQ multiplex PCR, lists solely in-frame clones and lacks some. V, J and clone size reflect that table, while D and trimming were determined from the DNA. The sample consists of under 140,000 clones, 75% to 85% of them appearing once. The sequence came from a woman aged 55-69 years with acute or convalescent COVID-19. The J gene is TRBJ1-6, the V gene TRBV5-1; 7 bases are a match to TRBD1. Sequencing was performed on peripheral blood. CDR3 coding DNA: TGCGCCAGCAGCCCTCGGGACAGCAGCTCACCCCTCCACTTT. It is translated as CASSPRDSSSPLHF.